This is a list of T cell receptor beta chains from one sample in a study of T cells after posttransplantation cyclophosphamide. The repertoire was sequenced with immunoSEQ multiplex PCR; TCRdb's copy has only in-frame clones and lacks some. There are about 43,000 clones in the sample; 90% occur only once, and 2.5% lies in the top ten. Sample: PBMCs, taken roughly 60 days after allogeneic stem cell transplant with posttransplant cyclophosphamide. The receptors here all came from a male patient between 60 and 69 years old who received an allogeneic stem cell transplant from a related donor and was CMV-positive. Some of the T cells might come from the graft donor. Each CDR3 is given with its conserved first and last residue. The D gene is left open where the match is weak. Clone size appears in some rows only: once, few, many, or a class for an expanded clone.

>TRBJ1-1|NA|NA|TRBV19|14
CASSTLPQGTEAFF
TGTGCCAGTAGTACCCTTCCGCAGGGTACTGAAGCTTTCTTT
>TRBJ2-3|NA|TRBD1|TRBV2|11
CASSGGQPQYF
TGTGCCAGCAGTGGGGGACAGCCTCAGTATTTT
>TRBJ2-3|NA|NA|TRBV7-2|16
CASSLNPLGATDTQYF
TGTGCCAGCAGCTTAAATCCTTTGGGGGCCACAGATACGCAGTATTTT
>TRBJ1-6|NA|NA|TRBV6-5|15
CASSPQGSYNSPLHF
TGTGCCAGCAGTCCCCAGGGCTCCTATAATTCACCCCTCCACTTT
>TRBJ1-5|once|NA|TRBV2|12
CASEQGNQPQHF
TGTGCCAGTGAGCAGGGGAATCAGCCCCAGCATTTT
>TRBJ2-5|NA|NA|TRBV29-1|14
CSVEVQLSGETQYF
TGCAGCGTTGAAGTCCAGCTTTCAGGAGAGACCCAGTACTTC
>TRBJ1-6|NA|TRBD1|TRBV5-1|18
CASSRGQGAGSYNSPLHF
TGCGCCAGCAGCCGCGGACAGGGGGCAGGATCCTATAATTCACCCCTCCACTTT
>TRBJ1-1|NA|NA|TRBV19|12
CASSPLGTEAFF
TGTGCCAGTAGTCCCCTCGGGACTGAAGCTTTCTTT
>TRBJ2-1|NA|NA|TRBV19|16
CASSLSPGGPPNEQFF
TGTGCCAGTAGTTTAAGCCCGGGGGGCCCCCCCAATGAGCAGTTCTTC
>TRBJ1-3|NA|TRBD1|TRBV19|16
CASSKSARGPGNTIYF
TGTGCCAGTAGTAAGAGCGCCAGGGGGCCTGGAAACACCATATATTTT